The 17 T cell receptor beta chains reported below all come from one sample, sequenced in a study of blood T cell repertoires in COVID-19. The assay was immunoSEQ multiplex PCR, and TCRdb's table has in-frame clones only and misses some. The sample contains 85,000 to 95,000 clones, about three quarters of which appear only once. The sequencing input was peripheral blood. The receptors derive from a woman aged 80 or over with acute or convalescent COVID-19.

This clone showed up just once. V gene TRBV7-3 combines with J gene TRBJ2-3, with unresolved D. Germline CDR1 reads SGHTA; CDR2 reads FQGTGA. Trimming removed 5 bases from V and 1 base from J, with 16 bases in between. The CDR3 extends over 16 amino acids. This CDR3 reads CASSLNGATRTDTQYF. CDR3 DNA sequence: TGTGCCAGCAGCCTCAACGGCGCGACACGCACAGATACGCAGTATTTT.

A remark on this clone: Other DNA variants within this sample encode the same CDR3. The J gene is TRBJ1-2, the V gene TRBV7-8; 8 bases match TRBD1. The germline V gene has CDR1 SGHVS and CDR2 FQNEAQ. The CDR3 runs to 13 residues. V was clipped by 5 bases and J by 5 bases; unmatched bases: 4. As DNA, the CDR3 is TGTGCCAGCAGCCCAGGGGGCGGGTATGGCTACACCTTC. Protein sequence: CASSPGGGYGYTF.

By proportion, this clone is medium-sized. The J gene is TRBJ2-7, the V gene TRBV6-1, with D possibly TRBD1 on 6 matching bases. V gave up 3 bases and J gave up 1 base, with 13 bases separating them. The germline V gene encodes CDR1 MNHNS and CDR2 SASEGT. The CDR3 contains 15 residues. The CDR3 spells CASSDRGWRSYEQYF. The CDR3 DNA sequence: TGTGCCAGCAGTGACAGGGGCTGGAGGTCCTACGAGCAGTACTTC.

This clone was picked up a small number of times. Within the sample, other DNA sequences also encode this same CDR3. The chain joins TRBV7-9 to TRBJ1-2; D is unresolved. Germline V gene sequence: CDR1 SEHNR, CDR2 FQNEAQ (reference sequence). The V and J ends lost 0 bases and 5 bases respectively, with 7 bases between them. The CDR3 covers 13 residues. CDR3 sequence: CASSLARGYGYTF. In DNA form, the CDR3 reads TGTGCCAGCAGCTTAGCGCGGGGTTATGGCTACACCTTC.

The V and J genes are TRBV11-2 and TRBJ1-1, with a possible D match to TRBD1 (6 bases). Germline-derived CDR1 and CDR2 are SGHAT and FQNNGV. The CDR3 sequence is 16 residues long. V was pared by 0 bases and J by 5 bases, with 16 bases between. The CDR3 sequence: CASSLDPDSIGTEAFF. CDR3 coding DNA: TGTGCCAGCAGCTTAGACCCGGACAGTATTGGGACTGAAGCTTTCTTT.

The chain uses TRBV7-8 and TRBJ1-3, with unresolved D. Trimming removed 5 bases at V and 0 bases at J, with 8 bases between. The CDR3 covers 14 residues. Germline values: CDR1 SGHVS, CDR2 FQNEAQ. As DNA, the CDR3 is TGTGCCAGCAGCACCCGACTCTCTGGAAACACCATATATTTT. It specifies CASSTRLSGNTIYF.

V and J are TRBV28 and TRBJ2-7, with 8 positions matching TRBD1. Per the germline V gene, CDR1 is MDHEN and CDR2 is SYDVKM. CDR3 size: 15 residues. With V trimmed by 4 bases and J by 5 bases, 10 bases remained unmatched. CDR3 sequence reads: CASSSPGTGAHEQYF. DNA of the CDR3: TGTGCCAGCAGTTCCCCCGGGACAGGAGCCCACGAGCAGTACTTC.

This clone appeared a single time. V and J are TRBV6-2 or TRBV6-3 and TRBJ2-3; 11 positions agree with TRBD1. The CDR3 covers 16 residues. The V gene end was trimmed by 6 bases and the J gene end by 5 bases; junction bases not matched to a gene: 10. Germline values: CDR1 MNHEY, CDR2 SVGEGT. The CDR3 DNA reads TGTGCCAGCAGCCCCCCCCCGGACAGGGGGCTAGATACGCAGTATTTT. Residues: CASSPPPDRGLDTQYF.

J is TRBJ2-5 and V is TRBV11-2, with D perhaps TRBD2 (5 bases). CDR1 and CDR2 from the germline V gene are SGHAT and FQNNGV. The CDR3 loop spans 13 amino acids. Between the trimmed V and J ends, which lost 1 base and 5 bases, there was a span of 8 bases. CDR3 coding DNA: TGTGCCAGCAGCTTAGCGGGGTGGGAGACCCAGTACTTC. Translated: CASSLAGWETQYF.

The chain uses TRBV6-2 or TRBV6-3 and TRBJ1-4; 7 bases agree with TRBD1. The V segment lost 4 bases and the J segment 7 bases; nucleotides outside the gene matches: 6. The CDR3 is made up of 14 amino acids. Germline assignment: CDR1 MNHEY and CDR2 SVGEGT. The CDR3 spells CASSSGGSGEKLFF. CDR3 nucleotides: TGTGCCAGCAGTTCAGGGGGAAGTGGTGAAAAACTGTTTTTT.

This chain links TRBV7-2 with TRBJ2-2, with D maybe TRBD1 (6 bases). V was clipped by 5 bases and J by 5 bases, with 9 bases between them. Germline lookup yields CDR1 SGHTA and CDR2 FQGNSA. This CDR3 comprises 13 residues. The CDR3 DNA is TGTGCCAGCAGCACCGACAGGACCGGGGAGCTGTTTTTT. Translation: CASSTDRTGELFF.

CDR3 region: CASSLTTSFEQFF. The CDR3 DNA sequence: TGTGCCAGCTCACTAACGACTAGTTTTGAGCAGTTCTTC. The chain couples TRBV18 to TRBJ2-1, with D possibly matching TRBD2 (6 bases). Trimming took 4 bases from V and 9 from J, leaving 13 bases between them. This CDR3 has 13 amino acids. Germline V gives CDR1 KGHSH, CDR2 LQKENI.

The chain recombines TRBV7-8 with TRBJ1-1; a weak D match, TRBD1 (6 bases). This CDR3 has 15 residues. Per the germline V gene, CDR1 is SGHVS and CDR2 is FQNEAQ. Trimming stripped 2 bases from V and 5 bases from J, with 15 bases between. The CDR3 spells CASSLFLGRGTEAFF. CDR3 coding DNA: TGTGCCAGCAGCTTATTTTTAGGGAGGGGGACTGAAGCTTTCTTT.

The chain recombines TRBV7-9 with TRBJ1-6; tentatively, D is TRBD1 (5 bases). Germline CDR1 reads SEHNR; CDR2 reads FQNEAQ (reference sequence). V was pared by 4 bases and J by 7 bases, with 14 bases between. CDR3 length: 15 amino acids. The CDR3 DNA sequence: TGTGCCAGCAGCTCTAGGGGAAAAAAAAATTCACCCCTCCACTTT. Encoded protein: CASSSRGKKNSPLHF.

A single count supports this clone. At one end, the junction sequence differs from germline, possibly due to a read error. The rearrangement links TRBV29-1 to TRBJ2-5; 7 nucleotides match TRBD2. The CDR3 runs 12 residues. Per the germline V gene, CDR1 is SQVTM and CDR2 is ANQGSEA. The CDR3 region has the DNA TGCTGCGTTGCCGCGGGGGAGGAGACCCTGTACTTC. Its protein product is CCVAAGEETLYF.

V usage is TRBV28 and J usage is TRBJ1-2, with 7 nucleotides matching TRBD1. J gave up 4 bases and V 6 bases, and 8 bases lay outside the gene matches. Germline values: CDR1 MDHEN, CDR2 SYDVKM. This CDR3 is 14 amino acids long. CDR3: CASRRGQTLYGYTF. The CDR3 nucleotides are TGTGCCAGCAGGAGGGGGCAGACCCTCTATGGCTACACCTTC.

This clone was seen just once. The chain combines TRBV5-1 with TRBJ1-1, with D unclear. The V and J ends lost 2 bases and 0 bases respectively, with 5 bases between them. The germline V gene has CDR1 SGHRS and CDR2 YFSETQ. CDR3 length: 13 amino acids. The DNA of the CDR3 is TGCGCCAGCAGCTTACTTTTGAACACTGAAGCTTTCTTT. Translation: CASSLLLNTEAFF.